The next 30 T cell receptor beta chains were all read from a single sample in a study of glioma-infiltrating T cells. Using RNA template, CDR3s of TCR alpha and beta were amplified with iRepertoire arm-PCR. One entry per CDR3 protein, called by TCRdb with MiXCR from the multiplex PCR reads. The table has over 130,000 distinct CDR3 sequences, roughly two fifths seen once. Sequences were obtained from glioma tissue, nonneoplastic brain tissue, or PBMCs (not recorded which). These receptors were collected from a human donor with low-grade glioma or glioblastoma, undergoing nonglioma brain surgery, or in good health (not recorded which).

This clonotype was found a few times. V and J are TRBV5-1 and TRBJ1-1; 9 bases map to TRBD1. Trimming took 4 bases from V and 5 from J; bases not matched to a gene: 6. The CDR3 runs 14 residues. The germline V gene has CDR1 SGHRS and CDR2 YFSETQ. This CDR3 reads CASSMGQGRTEAFF. For the CDR3, the DNA is TGCGCCAGCAGCATGGGACAGGGAAGGACTGAAGCTTTCTTT.

This clonotype was recorded a few times. The V call is TRBV7-2, the J call TRBJ2-2, with D unclear. Trimming removed 0 bases from V and 5 bases from J, with 7 bases in between. The CDR3 consists of 14 residues. The germline gives CDR1 SGHTA, CDR2 FQGNSA. The CDR3 region has the DNA TGTGCCAGCAGCTTAGCGCGACATACCGGGGAGCTGTTTTTT. Its protein is CASSLARHTGELFF.

This clonotype was counted between two and nine times. This chain uses TRBV19 with TRBJ1-5; 7 nucleotides match TRBD1. The V gene's germline CDR1 is LNHDA and CDR2 SQIVND (reference sequence). This CDR3 contains 14 residues. V lost 4 bases and J lost 5; bases outside the gene matches: 5. The CDR3 DNA sequence: TGTGCCAGTAGTACTCGGGACAGCCATCAGCCCCAGCATTTT. Its translation: CASSTRDSHQPQHF.

The genes are TRBV7-2 and TRBJ2-1, with D maybe TRBD1 (6 bases). The CDR3 runs to 16 residues. Trimming took 3 bases from V and 4 from J, leaving 16 bases between them. Germline V gene sequence: CDR1 SGHTA, CDR2 FQGNSA. The CDR3 DNA sequence: TGTGCCAGCAGCTTCCCCGACAGGAGGAGGTACAATGAGCAGTTCTTC. Residues: CASSFPDRRRYNEQFF.

A few counts support this clonotype. CDR3 in DNA: TGTGCCAGCGGGGGGATTGGGACAGGGTACAATGAGCAGTTCTTC. It codes for CASGGIGTGYNEQFF. This chain links TRBV6-1 with TRBJ2-1, with 9 bases fitting TRBD1. Per the germline V gene, CDR1 is MNHNS and CDR2 is SASEGT. This CDR3 contains 15 residues. V dropped 8 bases and J dropped 4; count of bases not matched to a gene: 9.

The chain recombines TRBV4-1 with TRBJ2-5; 10 bases are shared with TRBD2. The CDR3 is 17 amino acids. Germline V gene data show CDR1 as MGHRA and CDR2 as YSYEKL. Trimming removed 0 bases from V and 1 base from J; junction bases left unmatched: 5. CDR3 bases: TGCGCCAGCAGCCAAGAAGTAGCGGGAGGCCCCCAAGAGACCCAGTACTTC. Encoded protein: CASSQEVAGGPQETQYF.

This clonotype was detected many times. This chain connects TRBV6-1 to TRBJ2-2; 9 nucleotides agree with TRBD1. Germline CDR1 is MNHNS and CDR2 is SASEGT. V dropped 6 bases and J dropped 1; count of bases not matched to a gene: 3. This CDR3 is 15 amino acids long. The CDR3: CASSYRGLNTGELFF. The CDR3 coding sequence is TGTGCCAGCAGCTACAGGGGGCTGAACACCGGGGAGCTGTTTTTT.

Regarding this clonotype: An end of the junction does not agree with germline; a read error may underlie this. J is TRBJ1-1 and V is TRBV28; 7 bases align to TRBD1. CDR3 length: 14 amino acids. The germline V gene has CDR1 MDHEN and CDR2 SYDVKM. The CDR3 region is CASSSRTGNTEDFF. In DNA form, the CDR3 reads TGTGCCAGCAGTTCACGGACAGGCAACACTGAAGATTTCTTT.

The chain joins TRBV25-1 to TRBJ2-1, with D possibly called TRBD1 or TRBD2 (5 bases each). Germline values: CDR1 MGHDK, CDR2 SYGVNS. The CDR3 has 14 residues. The V end lost 1 base, the J end lost 6 bases, and 10 bases lay between the germline ends. CDR3 in amino acids: CASSEWAGSNEQFF. As DNA, the CDR3 is TGTGCCAGCAGTGAATGGGCAGGGAGCAATGAGCAGTTCTTC.

This clonotype was counted between two and nine times. This sequence joins TRBV27 and TRBJ2-7, with 7 bases identical to TRBD2. J was trimmed by 1 base and V by 8 bases; bases with no gene match: 5. Per germline, CDR1 MNHEY and CDR2 SMNVEV (reference sequence). The length of the CDR3 is 13 residues. The CDR3 loop reads CASRASGSYEQYF. In DNA, the CDR3 is TGTGCCAGCCGGGCTAGCGGTTCCTACGAGCAGTACTTC.

The CDR3 nucleotides are TGCGCCAGCAGCCAAGATAAGGTCTCCACAGATACGCAGTATTTT. Translated, it gives CASSQDKVSTDTQYF. The chain has TRBV4-3 and TRBJ2-3; D gene unclear. In germline, CDR1 is LGHNA, CDR2 YSLEER. There are 15 residues in the CDR3. Trimming left V 0 bases short and J 2 bases short, with 9 bases between.

This sequence joins TRBV15 and TRBJ2-2; D call uncertain. This CDR3 contains 13 residues. Trimming removed 0 bases from V and 6 bases from J, with 5 bases in between. CDR1 LNHNV and CDR2 YYDKDF come from the germline V gene (reference sequence). CDR3 amino acids: CATSREEAGELFF. The DNA for the CDR3 is TGTGCCACCAGCAGAGAAGAGGCCGGGGAGCTGTTTTTT. Combining the CDR3 with reference TRBV15 and TRBJ2-2 gives the whole variable domain DAMVIQNPRYQVTQFGKPVTLSCSQTLNHNVMYWYQQKSSQAPKLLFHYYDKDFNNEADTPDNFQSRRPNTSFCFLDIRSPGLGDTAMYLCATSREEAGELFFGEGSRLTVL.

Only a few counts were recorded for this clonotype. This chain joins TRBV20-1 and TRBJ2-3, with 13 bases lining up with TRBD2. V was pared by 3 bases and J by 7 bases, with 4 bases of the junction left unmatched. The germline V gene has CDR1 DFQATT and CDR2 SNEGSKA (reference sequence). The CDR3 covers 14 residues. The CDR3 DNA reads as TGCAGTGCTAGGGGACTAGCGGGGACGTATACGCAGTATTTT. Its protein product is CSARGLAGTYTQYF.

This chain joins TRBV27 and TRBJ1-6; no firm D call. Trimming stripped 0 bases from V and 10 bases from J, with 13 bases between. The CDR3 spans 15 residues. The V gene's germline CDR1 is MNHEY and CDR2 SMNVEV (reference sequence). Written as DNA, the CDR3 is TGTGCCAGCAGTTTATCACCGATTTTCGGCTCACCCCTCCACTTT. Encoded protein: CASSLSPIFGSPLHF.

This clonotype was observed a handful of times. The chain joins TRBV6-1 to TRBJ2-7; TRBD2 matches 10 bases. The CDR3 is 16 residues long. CDR1 is MNHNS, CDR2 SASEGT, per germline. V dropped 6 bases and J dropped 4; count of bases not matched to a gene: 12. DNA for the CDR3: TGTGCCAGCAGCCTTCTCCCCGGTAGCGGGAGGTACGAGCAGTACTTC. Protein product: CASSLLPGSGRYEQYF.

This clonotype was observed a handful of times. This sequence joins TRBV6-6 and TRBJ1-1, with TRBD1 matching 7 bases. Germline V gene data show CDR1 as MNHNY and CDR2 as SVGAGI (reference sequence). V shed 2 bases and J 2 bases; nucleotides not matched to a gene: 5. This CDR3 contains 15 residues. The DNA for the CDR3 is TGTGCCAGCAGTTACGAACGACAGGGAAACACTGAAGCTTTCTTT. Protein product: CASSYERQGNTEAFF.

This clonotype came up a few times. The chain carries TRBV2 and TRBJ1-2, with D possibly being TRBD1 (5 bases). Trimming took 5 bases from V and 4 from J, leaving 11 bases between them. CDR1 SNHLY and CDR2 FYNNEI come from the germline V gene. CDR3 length: 13 amino acids. CDR3 in DNA: TGTGCCAGCAGTCCCCAGAGGGGCTATGGCTACACCTTC. Translation: CASSPQRGYGYTF.

The table lists this clonotype with many counts. The rearrangement links TRBV20-1 to TRBJ2-7; D may be TRBD1 or TRBD2 (5 bases each). V lost 5 bases to trimming and J lost 4 bases, with 21 bases between them. The CDR3 totals 15 residues. Germline V gene lookup returns CDR1 DFQATT and CDR2 SNEGSKA (reference sequence). CDR3: CSAESRDGKTYEQYF. DNA of the CDR3: TGCAGTGCTGAAAGCCGGGACGGAAAGACGTACGAGCAGTACTTC.

The V and J genes are TRBV12-3 or TRBV12-4 and TRBJ2-7; either TRBD1 or TRBD2 may supply D (5 bases each). The CDR3 totals 15 residues. V lost 5 bases and J lost 5, with 19 bases in between. CDR3 protein: CASSPPGTSANEQYF. DNA for the CDR3: TGTGCCAGCAGTCCTCCCGGGACCAGCGCCAACGAGCAGTACTTC.

This clonotype has a handful of counts. The chain carries TRBV20-1 and TRBJ2-7, with D hard to call. The CDR3 length is 14 residues. CDR1 is DFQATT and CDR2 is SNEGSKA in the germline V gene (reference sequence). V lost 3 bases, J lost 0 bases, and 12 bases lay in between. The CDR3 region has the DNA TGCAGTGCTAGGGTGCCTGGCTACTCCTACGAGCAGTACTTC. This sequence encodes CSARVPGYSYEQYF.

This clonotype came up a few times. The chain links TRBV7-2 to TRBJ1-5; D gene uncertain. V lost 3 bases, J lost 3 bases, and 9 bases lay in between. The CDR3 loop spans 14 amino acids. Germline CDR1 and CDR2: SGHTA and FQGNSA. The CDR3 sequence: CASSFDGLNQPQHF. CDR3 DNA: TGTGCCAGCAGCTTCGACGGACTCAATCAGCCCCAGCATTTT.

The rearrangement uses TRBV19 and TRBJ1-2; weak D call: TRBD1 (6 bases). V was cut by 5 bases and J by 1 base, with 11 bases left in between. The germline CDR1 and CDR2 sequences are LNHDA and SQIVND (reference sequence). The CDR3 is made up of 14 amino acids. DNA for the CDR3: TGTGCCAGTAGTCGGGACAACCTTAACTATGGCTACACCTTC. As protein: CASSRDNLNYGYTF.

In its sample, this clonotype was seen many times. This may stem from a read error, because a much larger clone lies one nucleotide away. The J gene is TRBJ2-1, the V gene TRBV7-9; D not resolved. The germline V gene has CDR1 SEHNR and CDR2 FQNEAQ (reference sequence). The CDR3 runs 15 residues. CDR3 in DNA: TGTGCCCGCAGCTTAGGCATAGTGGTCGGCGATGAGCAGTTCTTC. Translated, it gives CARSLGIVVGDEQFF.

This clonotype has a count of ten or more. The V gene is TRBV20-1, the J gene TRBJ2-7, with TRBD1 as a possible D gene (5 bases). V lost 4 bases, J lost 8 bases, and 15 bases lay in between. There are 12 residues in the CDR3. CDR1 is DFQATT and CDR2 is SNEGSKA in the germline V gene (reference sequence). The CDR3 DNA is TGCAGTGCTATCGATCAGGGTTCAAAGCAGTACTTC. Translated, it gives CSAIDQGSKQYF.

The chain couples TRBV10-3 to TRBJ2-6; 11 positions match TRBD1. From germline, CDR1 is ENHRY and CDR2 SYGVKD. V lost 10 bases and J lost 4; bases outside the gene matches: 6. CDR3 length: 15 amino acids. DNA of the CDR3: TGTGCCACGGGACAGGGGGGAGAAGGGGCCAACGTCCTGACTTTC. Translated: CATGQGGEGANVLTF.

This clonotype was seen only a few times. The chain is built from TRBV6-1 and TRBJ2-1, with TRBD1 matching 8 bases. CDR1 is MNHNS and CDR2 is SASEGT in the germline V gene. The CDR3 extends over 14 amino acids. After removal of 6 bases from V and 9 bases from J, the junction contained 10 bases not matched to a gene. Here the CDR3 DNA reads TGTGCCAGCAGCAAGGACAGGGCAGTAAGTGAGCAGTTCTTC. Its protein product is CASSKDRAVSEQFF.

There are a few counts of this clonotype. The chain couples TRBV7-9 to TRBJ1-2; the D gene is possibly TRBD1 (5 bases). The CDR3 covers 14 residues. Trimming removed 5 bases at V and 3 bases at J, with 13 bases between. Germline CDR1 SEHNR, CDR2 FQNEAQ (reference sequence). CDR3 in amino acids: CASSATGTDYGYTF. The DNA for the CDR3 is TGTGCCAGCAGCGCCACGGGGACTGACTATGGCTACACCTTC.

In its sample, this clonotype was seen many times. The chain uses TRBV28 and TRBJ2-5; no definite D call. Between the trimmed V and J ends, which lost 1 base and 5 bases, there was a span of 5 bases. The CDR3 runs 12 residues. Germline lookup yields CDR1 MDHEN and CDR2 SYDVKM. In DNA, the CDR3 is TGTGCCAGCAGTTTATACGGGGAGACCCAGTACTTC. Translated: CASSLYGETQYF.

The count of this clonotype is one. V is TRBV5-1 and J is TRBJ2-5; 10 bases are shared with TRBD2. Per the germline V gene, CDR1 is SGHRS and CDR2 is YFSETQ. V trimming: 7 bases; J trimming: 3 bases; junction bases outside the gene matches: 15. The CDR3 runs 17 residues. Here the CDR3 reads CASSPRGPAGGEETQYF. The CDR3 region has the DNA TGCGCCAGCTCTCCCCGGGGGCCAGCGGGAGGGGAAGAGACCCAGTACTTC.

The chain combines TRBV6-2 or TRBV6-3 with TRBJ1-5; 7 bases line up with TRBD1. V dropped 6 bases and J dropped 3; count of bases not matched to a gene: 11. The CDR3 has 16 residues. In germline, CDR1 is MNHEY, CDR2 SVGEGT. CDR3 sequence: CASRPLKDRANQPQHF. As DNA, the CDR3 is TGTGCCAGCAGACCCCTCAAAGACAGGGCCAATCAGCCCCAGCATTTT.